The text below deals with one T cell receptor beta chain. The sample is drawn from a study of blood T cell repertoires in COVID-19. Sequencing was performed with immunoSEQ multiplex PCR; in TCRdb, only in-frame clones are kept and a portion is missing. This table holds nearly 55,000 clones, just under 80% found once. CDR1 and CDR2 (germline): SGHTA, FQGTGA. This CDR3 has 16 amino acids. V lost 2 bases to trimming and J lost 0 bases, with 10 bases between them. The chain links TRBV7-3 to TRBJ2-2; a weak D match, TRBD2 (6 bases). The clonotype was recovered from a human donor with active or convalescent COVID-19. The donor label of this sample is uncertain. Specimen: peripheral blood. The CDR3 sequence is CASSLFSGANTGELFF. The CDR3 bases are TGTGCCAGCAGCTTATTTTCGGGAGCGAACACCGGGGAGCTGTTTTTT.